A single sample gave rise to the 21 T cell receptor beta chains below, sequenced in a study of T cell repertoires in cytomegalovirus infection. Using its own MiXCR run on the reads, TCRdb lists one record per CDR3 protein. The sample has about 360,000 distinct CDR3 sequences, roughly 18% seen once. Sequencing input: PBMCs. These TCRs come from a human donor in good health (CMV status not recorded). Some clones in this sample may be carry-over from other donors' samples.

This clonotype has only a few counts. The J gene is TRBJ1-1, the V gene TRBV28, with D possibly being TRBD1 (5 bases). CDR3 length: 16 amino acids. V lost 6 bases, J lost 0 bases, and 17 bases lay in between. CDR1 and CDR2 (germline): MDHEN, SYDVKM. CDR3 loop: CASRKTGENLNTEAFF. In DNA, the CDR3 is TGTGCCAGCAGGAAGACGGGGGAAAACCTGAACACTGAAGCTTTCTTT.

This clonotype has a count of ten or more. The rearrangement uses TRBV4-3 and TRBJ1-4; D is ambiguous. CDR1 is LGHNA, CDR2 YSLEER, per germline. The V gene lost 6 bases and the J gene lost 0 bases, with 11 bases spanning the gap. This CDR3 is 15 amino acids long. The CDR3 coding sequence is TGCGCCAGCAGACCACGGGAGCCAACTAATGAAAAACTGTTTTTT. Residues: CASRPREPTNEKLFF.

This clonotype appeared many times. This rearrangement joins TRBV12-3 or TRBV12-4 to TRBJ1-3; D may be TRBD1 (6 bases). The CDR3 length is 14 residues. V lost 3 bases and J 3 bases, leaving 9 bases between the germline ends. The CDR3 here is CASSFGGSGNTIYF. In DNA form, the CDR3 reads TGTGCCAGCAGTTTTGGGGGCAGTGGAAACACCATATATTTT.

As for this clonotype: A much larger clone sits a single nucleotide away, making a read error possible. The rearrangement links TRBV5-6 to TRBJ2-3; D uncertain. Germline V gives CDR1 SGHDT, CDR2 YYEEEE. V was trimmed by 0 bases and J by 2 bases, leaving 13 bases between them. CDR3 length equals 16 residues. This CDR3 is CASSLASRQDTDTQYF. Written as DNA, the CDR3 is TGTGCCAGCAGCTTGGCGTCTCGTCAGGACACAGATACGCAGTATTTT.

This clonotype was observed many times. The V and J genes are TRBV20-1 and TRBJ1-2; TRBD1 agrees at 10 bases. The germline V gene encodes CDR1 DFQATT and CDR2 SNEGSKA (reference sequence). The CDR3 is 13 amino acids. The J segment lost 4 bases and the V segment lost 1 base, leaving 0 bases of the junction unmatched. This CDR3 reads CSARGTGGYGYTF. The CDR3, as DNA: TGCAGTGCTAGAGGGACAGGGGGCTATGGCTACACCTTC.

The CDR3 DNA sequence: TGCAGTGCTAGACTTAATGAGGGCTATGGCTACACCTTC. Translation gives CSARLNEGYGYTF. This chain joins TRBV20-1 and TRBJ1-2; D unresolved. The CDR3 runs to 13 residues. CDR1 is DFQATT, CDR2 SNEGSKA, per germline (reference sequence). Trimming stripped 2 bases from V and 4 bases from J, with 11 bases between.

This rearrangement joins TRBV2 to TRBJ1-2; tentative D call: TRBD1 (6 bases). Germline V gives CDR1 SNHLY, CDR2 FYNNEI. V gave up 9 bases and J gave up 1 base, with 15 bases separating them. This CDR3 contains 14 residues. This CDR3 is CASTRRGGNYGYTF. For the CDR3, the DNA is TGTGCCAGTACCCGCAGGGGCGGTAACTATGGCTACACCTTC.

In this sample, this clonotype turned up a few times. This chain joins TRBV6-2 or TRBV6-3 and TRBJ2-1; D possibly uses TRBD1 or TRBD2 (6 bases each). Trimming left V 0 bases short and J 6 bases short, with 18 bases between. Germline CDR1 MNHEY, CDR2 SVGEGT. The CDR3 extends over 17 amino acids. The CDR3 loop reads CASSYSFGGDGSNEQFF. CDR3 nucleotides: TGTGCCAGCAGTTACTCGTTTGGGGGCGACGGGAGCAATGAGCAGTTCTTC.

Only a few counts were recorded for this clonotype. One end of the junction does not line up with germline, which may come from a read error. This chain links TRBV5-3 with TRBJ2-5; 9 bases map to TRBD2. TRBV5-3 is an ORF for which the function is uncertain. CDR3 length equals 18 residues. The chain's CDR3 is CASSCPPTERGEQETQYF. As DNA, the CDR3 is TGTGCCAGCAGCTGCCCCCCTACCGAGCGGGGGGAACAAGAGACCCAGTACTTC.

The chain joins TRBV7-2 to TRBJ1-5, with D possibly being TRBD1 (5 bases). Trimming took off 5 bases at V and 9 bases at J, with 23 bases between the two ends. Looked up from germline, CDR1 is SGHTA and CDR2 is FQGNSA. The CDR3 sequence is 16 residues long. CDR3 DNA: TGTGCCAGCAGCCTCCTGGGCAGGGCGGATAGTGGGCCCCAGCATTTT. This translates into CASSLLGRADSGPQHF. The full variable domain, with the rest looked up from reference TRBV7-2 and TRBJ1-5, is GAGVSQSPSNKVTEKGKDVELRCDPISGHTALYWYRQSLGQGLEFLIYFQGNSAPDKSGLPSDRFSAERTGGSVSTLTIQRTQQEDSAVYLCASSLLGRADSGPQHFGDGTRLSIL.

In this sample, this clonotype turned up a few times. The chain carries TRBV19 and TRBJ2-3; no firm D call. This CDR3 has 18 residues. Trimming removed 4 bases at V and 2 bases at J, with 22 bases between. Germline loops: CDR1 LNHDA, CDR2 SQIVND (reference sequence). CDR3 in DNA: TGTGCCAGTAGTACAGGTATCGGGTCACCCAGGAACACAGATACGCAGTATTTT. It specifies CASSTGIGSPRNTDTQYF. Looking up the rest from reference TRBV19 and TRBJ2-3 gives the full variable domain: DGGITQSPKYLFRKEGQNVTLSCEQNLNHDAMYWYRQDPGQGLRLIYYSQIVNDFQKGDIAEGYSVSREKKESFPLTVTSAQKNPTAFYLCASSTGIGSPRNTDTQYFGPGTRLTVL.

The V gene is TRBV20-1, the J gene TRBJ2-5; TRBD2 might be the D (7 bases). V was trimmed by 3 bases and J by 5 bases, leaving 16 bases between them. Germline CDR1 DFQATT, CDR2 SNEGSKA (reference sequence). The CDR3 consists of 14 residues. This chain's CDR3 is CSASLQRGHETQYF. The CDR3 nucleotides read TGCAGTGCTAGCCTTCAGCGGGGACACGAGACCCAGTACTTC.

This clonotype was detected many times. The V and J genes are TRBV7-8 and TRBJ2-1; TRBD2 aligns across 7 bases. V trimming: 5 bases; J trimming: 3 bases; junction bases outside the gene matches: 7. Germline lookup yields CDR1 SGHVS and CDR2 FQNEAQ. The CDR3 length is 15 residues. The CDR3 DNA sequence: TGTGCCAGCAGCGTCAGCGGGGTCCTCTACAATGAGCAGTTCTTC. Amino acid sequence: CASSVSGVLYNEQFF.

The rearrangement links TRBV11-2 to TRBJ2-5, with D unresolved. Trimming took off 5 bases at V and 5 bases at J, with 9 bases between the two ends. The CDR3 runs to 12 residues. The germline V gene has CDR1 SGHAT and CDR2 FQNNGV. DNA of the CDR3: TGTGCCAGCAGCGTCAGTTCGGAGACCCAGTACTTC. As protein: CASSVSSETQYF.

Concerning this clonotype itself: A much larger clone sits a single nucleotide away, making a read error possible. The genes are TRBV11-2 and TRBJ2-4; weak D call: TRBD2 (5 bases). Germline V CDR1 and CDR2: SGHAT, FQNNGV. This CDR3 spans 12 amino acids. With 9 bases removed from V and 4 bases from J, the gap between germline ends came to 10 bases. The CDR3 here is CARNRLKNIQYF. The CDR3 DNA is TGTGCCAGAAACAGACTAAAAAACATTCAGTACTTC. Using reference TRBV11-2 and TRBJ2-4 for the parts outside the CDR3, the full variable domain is EAGVAQSPRYKIIEKRQSVAFWCNPISGHATLYWYQQILGQGPKLLIQFQNNGVVDDSQLPKDRFSAERLKGVDSTLKIQPAKLEDSAVYLCARNRLKNIQYFGAGTRLSVL.

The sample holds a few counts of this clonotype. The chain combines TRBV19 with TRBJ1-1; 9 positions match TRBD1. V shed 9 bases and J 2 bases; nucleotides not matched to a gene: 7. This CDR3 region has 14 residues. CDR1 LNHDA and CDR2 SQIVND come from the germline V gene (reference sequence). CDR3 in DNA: TGTGCCAGCGTAACAGGGGGCTCCAACACTGAAGCTTTCTTT. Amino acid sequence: CASVTGGSNTEAFF.

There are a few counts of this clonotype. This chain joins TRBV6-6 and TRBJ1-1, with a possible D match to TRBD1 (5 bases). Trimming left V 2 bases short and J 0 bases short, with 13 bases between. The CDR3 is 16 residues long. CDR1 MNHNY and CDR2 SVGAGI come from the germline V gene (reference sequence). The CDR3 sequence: CASSYVVGVVNTEAFF. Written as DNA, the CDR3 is TGTGCCAGCAGTTACGTGGTAGGGGTCGTGAACACTGAAGCTTTCTTT.

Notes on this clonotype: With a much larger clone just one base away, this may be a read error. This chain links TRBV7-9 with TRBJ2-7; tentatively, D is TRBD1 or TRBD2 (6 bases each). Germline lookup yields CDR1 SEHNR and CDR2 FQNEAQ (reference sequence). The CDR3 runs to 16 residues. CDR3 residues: CASSFGDTSPKGERYF. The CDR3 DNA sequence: TGTGCCAGCAGCTTCGGAGACACTAGCCCGAAGGGGGAGCGGTACTTC.

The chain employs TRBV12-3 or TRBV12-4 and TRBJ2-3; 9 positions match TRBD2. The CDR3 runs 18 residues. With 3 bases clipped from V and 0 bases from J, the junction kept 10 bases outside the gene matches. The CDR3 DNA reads TGTGCCAGCAGTTTTAGGGCTAGCGGGATCTGGAGCACAGATACGCAGTATTTT. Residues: CASSFRASGIWSTDTQYF.

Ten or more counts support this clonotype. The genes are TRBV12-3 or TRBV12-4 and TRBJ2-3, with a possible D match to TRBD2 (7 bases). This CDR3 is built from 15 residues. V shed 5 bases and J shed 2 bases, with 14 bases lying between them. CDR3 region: CASSGGAGATDTQYF. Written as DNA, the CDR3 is TGTGCCAGCAGTGGGGGGGCAGGGGCCACAGATACGCAGTATTTT.

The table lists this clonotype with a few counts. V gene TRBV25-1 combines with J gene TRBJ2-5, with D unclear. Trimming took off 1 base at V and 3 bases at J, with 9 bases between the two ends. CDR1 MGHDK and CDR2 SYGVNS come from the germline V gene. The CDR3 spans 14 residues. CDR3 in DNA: TGTGCCAGCAGTGAATCTGGGGTTAAAGAGACCCAGTACTTC. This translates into CASSESGVKETQYF.